Listed below are T cell receptor beta chains from one sample, sequenced in a study of T cells expressing NK-cell markers. TCRdb reprocessed the 5' RACE reads and stores each CDR3 protein as one record, lacking DNA. Its clone listing holds 200,000 to 300,000 distinct CDR3 sequences. The specimen was blood T cells: a sorted CD56 or NKG2C T cell subset, CD4+ or CD8+ T cells, or bulk PBMC T cells (not recorded which). The receptors here all came from a man between 18 and 29 years old in good health. Both conserved end residues are part of each CDR3.

j_call v_call cdr3_aa
TRBJ2-6 TRBV25-1 CASTRTLGTGANVLTF
TRBJ2-7 TRBV11-1 CASSSIQGFSYEQYF
TRBJ2-7 TRBV20-1 CSASFQGMGQYF
TRBJ1-4 TRBV29-1 CSVGGGANEKLFF
TRBJ1-1 TRBV20-1 CSARDEGLVGAVNTEAFF
TRBJ2-1 TRBV29-1 CSVENGLAGSSYNEQFF
TRBJ2-7 TRBV7-2 CASSLEVGKNYEQYF
TRBJ2-3 TRBV20-1 CSSPRPDTQYF
TRBJ2-5 TRBV6-5 CASSYVLAGESETQYF
TRBJ2-4 TRBV20-1 CSARDTKLAGRMYF
TRBJ2-2 TRBV27 CASSSLGRGRAGELFF
TRBJ2-7 TRBV25-1 CASSVTTTSYEQYF
TRBJ2-6 TRBV4-3 CASSQTGANVLTF
TRBJ2-1 TRBV4-1 CASSQARMYNEQFF
TRBJ1-1 TRBV12-3/TRBV12-4 CASSFFLGGAFGTEAFF
TRBJ2-4 TRBV6-5 CASSSRPTGGGNIQYF
TRBJ2-5 TRBV12-3/TRBV12-4 CASSWAGGRDQYF
TRBJ2-5 TRBV7-2 CASSLNGGGKAETQYF
TRBJ2-7 TRBV6-2/TRBV6-3 CASSYMEGSGKQGYEQYF
TRBJ2-1 TRBV15 CATSPSTGRSSYNEQFF
TRBJ2-3 TRBV7-3 CASSLKRSGGNADTQYF
TRBJ2-1 TRBV5-1 CASSWRSGSGWNEQFF
TRBJ2-5 TRBV5-1 CASSPNWGADQETQYF
TRBJ2-1 TRBV12-3/TRBV12-4 CASSLWWPSEEQFF
TRBJ1-5 TRBV10-2 CASRGRTDRGNQPQHF
TRBJ2-7 TRBV28 CASRQNYEQYF
TRBJ2-7 TRBV3-1 CASSQGRNEQYF
TRBJ1-6 TRBV11-2 CASRPGLEGNSPLHF
TRBJ2-2 TRBV27 CASSLAPGLAGGPSGELFF
TRBJ2-1 TRBV5-1 CASSLAGQSEQFF
TRBJ2-1 TRBV29-1 CSVDWGLGNEQFF
TRBJ2-7 TRBV7-2 CASSLGQGQEYEQYF
TRBJ2-3 TRBV29-1 CSVLLRLAGTDTQYF
TRBJ1-1 TRBV20-1 CSANSPGTANTEAFF